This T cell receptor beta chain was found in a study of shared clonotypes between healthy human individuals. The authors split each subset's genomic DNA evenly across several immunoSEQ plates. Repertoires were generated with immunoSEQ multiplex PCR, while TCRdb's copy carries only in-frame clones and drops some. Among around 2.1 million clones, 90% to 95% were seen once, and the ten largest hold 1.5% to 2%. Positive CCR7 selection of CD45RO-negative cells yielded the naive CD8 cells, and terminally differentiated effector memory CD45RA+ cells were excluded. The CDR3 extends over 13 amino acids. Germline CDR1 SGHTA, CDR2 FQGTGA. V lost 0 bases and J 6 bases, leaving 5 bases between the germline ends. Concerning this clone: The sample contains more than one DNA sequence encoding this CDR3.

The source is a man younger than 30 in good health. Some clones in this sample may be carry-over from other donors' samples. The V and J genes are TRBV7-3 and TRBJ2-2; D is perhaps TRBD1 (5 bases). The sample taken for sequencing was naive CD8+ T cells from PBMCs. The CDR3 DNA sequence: TGTGCCAGCAGCTTAACAGGGGCCGGGGAGCTGTTTTTT. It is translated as CASSLTGAGELFF.